What follows is one T cell receptor (beta chain) and its context. The antigen remains undetermined. This sample is part of a study of graft-versus-host responses after intestinal transplantation. Overall study context: Transplants were multivisceral, liver-intestinal, or isolated intestinal. Anti-thymocyte globulin induction preceded about three years of tacrolimus and steroid maintenance in all recipients.

V gave up 6 bases and J gave up 10 bases; unmatched junction bases: 11. This CDR3 has 14 residues. The germline V gene encodes CDR1 MNHEY and CDR2 SVGAGI. Sequencing was performed with immunoSEQ multiplex PCR; in TCRdb, only in-frame clones are kept and a portion is missing. In the table there are 40,000 to 60,000 clones, approximately 84% of which are singletons. Notes on the study in general: Levels of circulating GvH clones at their peak were associated with early post-transplant HvG declines. GvH clones detected in recipient marrow included some appearing first in ileum or blood.

The receptor's source is a human donor who was the organ donor for an intestinal transplant. The chain recombines TRBV6-5 with TRBJ1-1; 10 bases align to TRBD1. The sample in question was unstimulated CD4+ T cells sorted from spleen or lymph node cells, obtained before transplant. The CDR3 here is CASRIGTGAWRAFF. The CDR3 DNA sequence: TGTGCCAGCAGAATCGGGACAGGGGCCTGGCGAGCTTTCTTT.